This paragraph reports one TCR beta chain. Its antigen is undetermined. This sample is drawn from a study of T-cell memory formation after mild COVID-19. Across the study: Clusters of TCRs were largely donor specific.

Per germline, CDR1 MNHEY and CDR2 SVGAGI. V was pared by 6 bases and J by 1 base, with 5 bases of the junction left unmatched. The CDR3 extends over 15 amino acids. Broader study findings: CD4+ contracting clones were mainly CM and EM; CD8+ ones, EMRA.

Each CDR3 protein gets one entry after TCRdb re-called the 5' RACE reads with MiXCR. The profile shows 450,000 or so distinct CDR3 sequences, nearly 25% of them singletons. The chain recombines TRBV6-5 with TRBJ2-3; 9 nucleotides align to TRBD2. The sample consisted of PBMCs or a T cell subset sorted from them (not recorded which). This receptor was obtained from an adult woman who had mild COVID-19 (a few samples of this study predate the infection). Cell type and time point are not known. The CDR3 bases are TGTGCCAGCAGGACAGCGGGGGGTCGCACAGATACGCAGTATTTT. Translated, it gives CASRTAGGRTDTQYF.